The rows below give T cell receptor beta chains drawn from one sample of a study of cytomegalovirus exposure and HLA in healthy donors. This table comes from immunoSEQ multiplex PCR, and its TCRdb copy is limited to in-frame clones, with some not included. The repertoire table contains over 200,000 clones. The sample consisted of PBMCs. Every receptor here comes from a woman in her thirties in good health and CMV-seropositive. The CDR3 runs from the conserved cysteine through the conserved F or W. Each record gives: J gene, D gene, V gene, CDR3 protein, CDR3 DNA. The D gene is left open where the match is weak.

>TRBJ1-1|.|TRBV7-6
CASSLAGQNTEAFF
TGTGCCAGCAGCTTAGCGGGACAGAACACTGAAGCTTTCTTT
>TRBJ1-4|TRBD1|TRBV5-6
CASKTGGHEKLFF
TGTGCCAGCAAGACAGGGGGCCATGAAAAACTGTTTTTT
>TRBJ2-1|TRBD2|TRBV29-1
CSVSAGGPYNEQFF
TGCAGCGTCTCAGCGGGAGGCCCCTACAATGAGCAGTTCTTC
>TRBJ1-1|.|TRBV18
CASSPRENTEAFF
TGTGCCAGCTCACCCCGGGAGAACACTGAAGCTTTCTTT
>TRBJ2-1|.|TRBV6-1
CASSFSGYSYNEQFF
TGTGCCAGCAGTTTTAGCGGATACTCCTACAATGAGCAGTTCTTC
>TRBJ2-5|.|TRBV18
CASSPPAVQETQYF
TGTGCCAGCTCACCACCGGCGGTCCAAGAGACCCAGTACTTC
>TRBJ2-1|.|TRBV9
CASSFWATYNEQFF
TGTGCCAGCAGCTTTTGGGCCACCTACAATGAGCAGTTCTTC
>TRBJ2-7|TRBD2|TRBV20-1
CSASLAGEQYF
TGCAGTGCTAGTTTAGCGGGCGAGCAGTACTTC
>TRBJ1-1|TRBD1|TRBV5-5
CASSRTGANTEAFF
TGTGCCAGCAGCCGCACAGGGGCCAACACTGAAGCTTTCTTT
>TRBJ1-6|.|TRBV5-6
CASSPRTATDSPLHF
TGTGCCAGCAGTCCAAGGACAGCTACCGATTCACCCCTCCACTTT
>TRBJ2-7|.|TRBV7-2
CASSSSGVFGEQYF
TGTGCCAGCAGCTCCTCAGGGGTTTTCGGCGAGCAGTACTTC
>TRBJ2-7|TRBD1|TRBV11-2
CASSQDRGAYEQYF
TGTGCCAGCAGCCAGGACAGGGGAGCCTACGAGCAGTACTTC
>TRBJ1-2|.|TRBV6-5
CASSYDSGGADGYTF
TGTGCCAGCAGTTACGACAGCGGGGGAGCAGACGGCTACACCTTC
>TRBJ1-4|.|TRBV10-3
CAISELDSNEKLFF
TGTGCCATCAGTGAGTTGGACAGTAATGAAAAACTGTTTTTT
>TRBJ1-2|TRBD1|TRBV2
CASSEGRGHYTDYGYTF
TGTGCCAGCAGTGAGGGCAGGGGGCATTATACGGATTATGGCTACACCTTC
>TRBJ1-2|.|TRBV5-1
CASSFYHRREYGYTF
TGCGCCAGCAGCTTTTATCACCGCAGGGAATATGGCTACACCTTC
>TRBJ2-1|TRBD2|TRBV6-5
CASSSGRGYNEQFF
TGTGCCAGCAGCTCCGGGAGGGGTTACAATGAGCAGTTCTTC
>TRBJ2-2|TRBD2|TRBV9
CASSVESLAATGELFF
TGTGCCAGCAGCGTAGAGAGCCTAGCGGCCACCGGGGAGCTGTTTTTT
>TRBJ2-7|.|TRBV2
CASRGGRGEQYF
TGTGCCAGCAGGGGAGGAAGAGGCGAGCAGTACTTC
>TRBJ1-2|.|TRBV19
CASSPTRQGTNYGYTF
TGTGCCAGTAGTCCCACCCGGCAGGGGACGAACTATGGCTACACCTTC
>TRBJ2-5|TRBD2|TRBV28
CASSLSLLAGEGRETQYF
TGTGCCAGCAGTTTATCCCTGTTAGCGGGAGAAGGGAGAGAGACCCAGTACTTC
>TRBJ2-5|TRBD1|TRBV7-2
CASSPSIGAGGETQYF
TGTGCCAGCAGCCCTAGTATCGGGGCAGGGGGAGAGACCCAGTACTTC
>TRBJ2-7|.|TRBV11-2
CASSFLLQGYEQYF
TGTGCCAGCAGCTTCCTACTCCAGGGCTACGAGCAGTACTTC
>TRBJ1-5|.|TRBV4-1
CASSQDWAQPQHF
TGCGCCAGCAGCCAAGATTGGGCTCAGCCCCAGCATTTT
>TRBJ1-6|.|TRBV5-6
CASSFGQGYYNSPLHF
TGTGCCAGCAGCTTTGGGCAGGGCTACTATAATTCACCCCTCCACTTT
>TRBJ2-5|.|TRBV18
CASSPPGRAETQYF
TGTGCCAGCTCACCACCGGGCAGGGCGGAGACCCAGTACTTC
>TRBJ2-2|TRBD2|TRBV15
CATSWPPSLAGGTTGELFF
TGTGCCACCAGCTGGCCCCCCTCACTAGCGGGGGGGACCACCGGGGAGCTGTTTTTT
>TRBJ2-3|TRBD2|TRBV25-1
CASSDGLAGYTDTQYF
TGTGCCAGCAGTGACGGACTAGCGGGTTACACAGATACGCAGTATTTT
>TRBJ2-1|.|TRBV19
CASSARLHTPPYNEQFF
TGTGCCAGTAGTGCCCGACTCCATACCCCACCTTACAATGAGCAGTTCTTC
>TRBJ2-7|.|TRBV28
CASSPPTGIYEQYF
TGTGCCAGCAGTCCACCCACAGGGATCTACGAGCAGTACTTC
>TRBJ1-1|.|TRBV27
CASSRGEGIPEAFF
TGTGCCAGCAGTCGGGGAGAAGGGATACCTGAAGCTTTCTTT
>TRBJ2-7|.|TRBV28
CASSLFQGGNEQYF
TGTGCCAGCAGTTTATTTCAGGGGGGCAACGAGCAGTACTTC
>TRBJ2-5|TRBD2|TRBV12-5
CASGLSRLAGRGYQETQYF
TGTGCTAGTGGTTTATCAAGACTAGCGGGGAGGGGTTACCAAGAGACCCAGTACTTC
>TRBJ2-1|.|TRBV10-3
CAISRWEADNEQFF
TGTGCCATCAGTAGGTGGGAGGCCGACAATGAGCAGTTCTTC
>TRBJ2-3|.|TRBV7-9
CASSLVTAGPDTQYF
TGTGCCAGCAGCTTAGTTACGGCAGGCCCAGATACGCAGTATTTT
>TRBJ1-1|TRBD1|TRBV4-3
CASSQDFRGLAEAFF
TGCGCCAGCAGCCAAGATTTCAGGGGGCTAGCTGAAGCTTTCTTT
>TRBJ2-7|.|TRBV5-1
CASSSTTGRLNSYEQYF
TGCGCCAGCAGCAGTACAACCGGGAGACTTAACTCCTACGAGCAGTACTTC
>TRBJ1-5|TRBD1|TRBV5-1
CASSPGTGNQPQHF
TGCGCCAGCAGCCCCGGGACAGGAAATCAGCCCCAGCATTTT
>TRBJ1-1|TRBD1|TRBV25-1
CASSEGTGRAFF
TGTGCCAGCAGTGAGGGGACAGGTCGCGCTTTCTTT
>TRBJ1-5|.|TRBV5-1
CASSLEGGKEPQHF
TGCGCCAGCAGCTTGGAAGGGGGAAAGGAGCCCCAGCATTTT
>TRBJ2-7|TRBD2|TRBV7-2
CASSLRRPRGSSYEQYF
TGTGCCAGCAGCTTAAGGCGCCCCCGCGGGAGCTCCTACGAGCAGTACTTC
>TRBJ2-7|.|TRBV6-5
CASSYTGESYEQYF
TGTGCCAGCAGTTACACGGGGGAATCCTACGAGCAGTACTTC
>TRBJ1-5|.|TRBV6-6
CASSYSTGQQPQHF
TGTGCCAGCAGTTACTCGACAGGACAGCAGCCCCAGCATTTT
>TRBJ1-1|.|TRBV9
CASSFGQNTEAFF
TGTGCCAGCAGTTTCGGACAGAACACTGAAGCTTTCTTT
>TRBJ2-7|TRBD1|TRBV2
CASSDTGGPYEQYF
TGTGCCAGCAGTGATACAGGGGGACCCTACGAGCAGTACTTC
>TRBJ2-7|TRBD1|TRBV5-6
CASSSTGVVPYEQYF
TGTGCCAGCAGCTCCACAGGGGTCGTCCCCTACGAGCAGTACTTC
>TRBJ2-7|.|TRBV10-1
CATLIRYEQYF
TGCGCCACCCTAATCCGCTACGAGCAGTACTTC
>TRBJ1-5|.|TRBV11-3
CASSSLWTDNYQPQHF
TGTGCCAGCAGCTCCCTCTGGACAGATAATTATCAGCCCCAGCATTTT